Following are 15 T cell receptor beta chains from one sample sequenced in a study of T cells expressing NK-cell markers. Reanalyzing the 5' RACE reads, TCRdb keeps one entry per CDR3 protein, without DNA. This sample lists hundreds of thousands of distinct CDR3 sequences; its ten largest clones have about 7.3%. The sequencing input was blood T cells: a sorted CD56 or NKG2C T cell subset, CD4+ or CD8+ T cells, or bulk PBMC T cells (not recorded which). The receptors originated from a woman aged 18-70 years in good health.

This chain joins TRBV7-2 and TRBJ2-2; TCRdb indicates TRBD1, and absent DNA this call remains unverified. Germline lookup yields CDR1 SGHTA and CDR2 FQGNSA. This CDR3 has 16 residues. The chain's CDR3 is CASSAAGTPRHGELFF.

This chain joins TRBV11-1 and TRBJ2-7; TCRdb picks TRBD1, but there is no DNA to check that call. The CDR3 consists of 14 residues. The germline V gene has CDR1 SGHAT and CDR2 FQDESV (reference sequence). The CDR3 region is CASSEDRAFYEQYF. The variable domain in full, with the rest retrieved from reference TRBV11-1 and TRBJ2-7, is EAEVAQSPRYKITEKSQAVAFWCDPISGHATLYWYRQILGQGPELLVQFQDESVVDDSQLPKDRFSAERLKGVDSTLKIQPAELGDSAMYLCASSEDRAFYEQYFGPGTRLTVT.

The chain combines TRBV6-1 with TRBJ1-2. From germline, CDR1 is MNHNS and CDR2 SASEGT. The CDR3 spans 18 residues. CDR3 sequence: CASSPSKLEGPFLYGYTF.

This chain uses TRBV21-1 with TRBJ2-3; TCRdb lists TRBD1, though no DNA is available to test this call. TRBV21-1 is described as a pseudogene. This CDR3 region has 17 residues. This chain's CDR3 is CASSECSGTGVTDTQYF.

The chain recombines TRBV7-2 with TRBJ2-1; TCRdb lists TRBD2, though no DNA is available to test this call. The germline V gene encodes CDR1 SGHTA and CDR2 FQGNSA. The CDR3 consists of 15 residues. CDR3 in amino acids: CASSQGLNSYNEQFF.

The chain is built from TRBV14 and TRBJ2-7; absent DNA, TCRdb's TRBD1 call cannot be checked. There are 14 residues in the CDR3. The germline V gene has CDR1 SGHDN and CDR2 FVKESK. CDR3 sequence: CASSQMTGGNEQYF.

This rearrangement joins TRBV11-1 to TRBJ2-1; there is no DNA to check the TCRdb D call of TRBD2. This CDR3 is 16 amino acids long. CDR1 and CDR2 (germline): SGHAT, FQDESV (reference sequence). This CDR3 reads CASSSNTGPLYNEQFF.

This CDR3 reads CASSKTGNTEAFF. J is TRBJ1-1 and V is TRBV12-3 or TRBV12-4; TCRdb names TRBD1, which stays unverified in the absence of DNA. This CDR3 is 13 amino acids long.

The rearrangement uses TRBV12-3 or TRBV12-4 and TRBJ2-2. The CDR3 spans 12 residues. CDR3 residues: CASRSDTGELFF.

This chain joins TRBV7-9 and TRBJ2-3; TCRdb selects TRBD1, and the lack of DNA leaves this call unchecked. Germline loops: CDR1 SEHNR, CDR2 FQNEAQ (reference sequence). This CDR3 spans 14 amino acids. CDR3: CASSLPVRPDTQYF.

The rearrangement joins TRBV19 to TRBJ1-4; the D gene TCRdb calls, TRBD1, cannot be checked with no DNA. This CDR3 region has 14 residues. CDR1 and CDR2 (germline): LNHDA, SQIVND (reference sequence). This CDR3 is CASKAPSEVEKLFF.

The J gene is TRBJ2-7, the V gene TRBV25-1; the TCRdb D gene call, TRBD1, has no DNA to confirm it. CDR1 MGHDK and CDR2 SYGVNS come from the germline V gene. The CDR3 loop spans 15 amino acids. CDR3 loop: CASTDPGTGVHEQYF.

The V call is TRBV7-2, the J call TRBJ2-7; TCRdb's D call, TRBD2, is unchecked because there is no DNA. From germline, CDR1 is SGHTA and CDR2 FQGNSA. This CDR3 is built from 16 residues. CDR3 amino acids: CASSPGLAGDPYEQYF. The full variable domain, rest sourced from reference TRBV7-2 and TRBJ2-7, is GAGVSQSPSNKVTEKGKDVELRCDPISGHTALYWYRQSLGQGLEFLIYFQGNSAPDKSGLPSDRFSAERTGGSVSTLTIQRTQQEDSAVYLCASSPGLAGDPYEQYFGPGTRLTVT.

This chain joins TRBV6-1 and TRBJ1-3. Germline V lookup: CDR1 MNHNS, CDR2 SASEGT. The CDR3 contains 14 residues. The CDR3: CASSPGTSGTTIYF.

This chain connects TRBV9 to TRBJ1-2; checking the TCRdb D call of TRBD1 is not possible without DNA. The CDR3 contains 13 residues. Germline values: CDR1 SGDLS, CDR2 YYNGEE. This chain's CDR3 is CASSVGDPYGYTF.